These 20 T cell receptor beta chains share one sample of origin, sequenced in a study of spatial heterogeneity in lung cancer. Described time point: blood at routine non-recurrence follow-up after resection. Using its own MiXCR run on the 5' RACE reads, TCRdb lists one record per CDR3 protein. The repertoire includes about 100,000 distinct CDR3 sequences, less than 20% of them detected once, and roughly 22% sits in the top ten. Sequenced material: PBMCs, taken at follow-up. These receptors were obtained from a male donor with early-stage non-small cell lung cancer.

This clonotype showed up just a few times. V is TRBV5-1 and J is TRBJ2-3; D unclear. CDR1 is SGHRS and CDR2 is YFSETQ in the germline V gene. The V end was cut by 0 bases, the J end by 5 bases, with 4 bases between. This CDR3 spans 12 amino acids. The CDR3 sequence: CASSLDLDTQYF. The CDR3 nucleotides read TGCGCCAGCAGCTTGGATTTAGATACGCAGTATTTT.

The chain uses TRBV25-1 and TRBJ2-7; TRBD2 might be the D (5 bases). CDR1 MGHDK and CDR2 SYGVNS come from the germline V gene. The CDR3 is made up of 12 amino acids. Trimming removed 7 bases at V and 6 bases at J, with 13 bases between. The CDR3 here is CASKDPGGEQYV. The CDR3, as DNA: TGTGCCAGCAAGGACCCTGGAGGCGAGCAGTACGTC.

The chain employs TRBV5-6 and TRBJ2-1; D not certain. Trimming left V 0 bases short and J 3 bases short, with 7 bases between. Germline values: CDR1 SGHDT, CDR2 YYEEEE. The CDR3 contains 14 residues. CDR3 protein: CASSLGPFYNEQFF. The CDR3 DNA reads as TGTGCCAGCAGCTTGGGACCTTTCTACAATGAGCAGTTCTTC.

The chain employs TRBV7-9 and TRBJ2-3; D might be TRBD2 (6 bases). This CDR3 is 11 amino acids long. Germline CDR1 SEHNR, CDR2 FQNEAQ (reference sequence). Trimming pared 5 bases from V and 11 bases from J, leaving 11 bases between. The CDR3 protein is CASSAGPGQYF. The CDR3 DNA sequence: TGTGCCAGCAGCGCGGGACCCGGGCAGTATTTT. The variable domain in full, with the rest retrieved from reference TRBV7-9 and TRBJ2-3, is DTGVSQNPRHKITKRGQNVTFRCDPISEHNRLYWYRQTLGQGPEFLTYFQNEAQLEKSRLLSDRFSAERPKGSFSTLEIQRTEQGDSAMYLCASSAGPGQYFGPGTRLTVL.

Only a few counts were recorded for this clonotype. The chain uses TRBV6-5 and TRBJ2-5; no clear D. Germline values: CDR1 MNHEY, CDR2 SVGAGI. V lost 0 bases, J lost 2 bases, and 10 bases lay in between. The CDR3 consists of 15 residues. CDR3 in DNA: TGTGCCAGCAGTTACTCAGTAGGGAATCAAGAGACCCAGTACTTC. Encoded protein: CASSYSVGNQETQYF.

V gene TRBV9 combines with J gene TRBJ1-2; D remains ambiguous. CDR1 SGDLS and CDR2 YYNGEE come from the germline V gene. The V gene lost 5 bases and the J gene lost 8 bases, with 13 bases spanning the gap. CDR3 size: 12 residues. The CDR3 DNA is TGTGCCAGCAGTGCCGCCCCTCTAGGCTACACCTTC. Its translation: CASSAAPLGYTF.

This clonotype was seen a few times. The rearrangement links TRBV5-1 to TRBJ1-6; no reliable D call. The CDR3 is 14 amino acids. Between the trimmed V and J ends, which lost 4 bases and 7 bases, there was a span of 12 bases. The V gene's germline CDR1 is SGHRS and CDR2 YFSETQ. The CDR3 region has the DNA TGCGCCAGCAGCCCTTCTTTGTCGAATTCACCCCTCCACTTT. It yields the protein CASSPSLSNSPLHF. The full variable domain, in which reference TRBV5-1 and TRBJ1-6 provide the parts outside the CDR3, is KAGVTQTPRYLIKTRGQQVTLSCSPISGHRSVSWYQQTPGQGLQFLFEYFSETQRNKGNFPGRFSGRQFSNSRSEMNVSTLELGDSALYLCASSPSLSNSPLHFGNGTRLTVT.

This chain uses TRBV19 with TRBJ2-2; 10 bases align to TRBD1. The CDR3 consists of 16 residues. V gave up 3 bases and J gave up 3 bases; unmatched junction bases: 4. Germline V gene sequence: CDR1 LNHDA, CDR2 SQIVND (reference sequence). For the CDR3, the DNA is TGTGCCAGTAGTATTATCGGGACAGGGGACACCGGGGAGCTGTTTTTT. It yields the protein CASSIIGTGDTGELFF.

A few counts support this clonotype. V is TRBV4-1 and J is TRBJ2-5; D might be TRBD2 (6 bases). Germline lookup yields CDR1 MGHRA and CDR2 YSYEKL. This CDR3 is 16 amino acids long. Trimming left V 2 bases short and J 1 base short, with 14 bases between. The DNA for the CDR3 is TGCGCCAGCAGCCAACCCGGGGGTTACCTCCAAGAGACCCAGTACTTC. Residues: CASSQPGGYLQETQYF.

This clonotype was counted only a few times. This rearrangement joins TRBV9 to TRBJ1-5; a possible D gene is TRBD1 (5 bases). The CDR3 sequence is 15 residues long. The V gene lost 0 bases and the J gene lost 4 bases, with 11 bases spanning the gap. CDR1 is SGDLS and CDR2 is YYNGEE in the germline V gene. CDR3 region: CASSVGSGRNQPQHF. CDR3 nucleotides: TGTGCCAGCAGCGTAGGATCGGGGCGGAATCAGCCCCAGCATTTT. Looking up the rest from reference TRBV9 and TRBJ1-5 gives the full variable domain: DSGVTQTPKHLITATGQRVTLRCSPRSGDLSVYWYQQSLDQGLQFLIQYYNGEERAKGNILERFSAQQFPDLHSELNLSSLELGDSALYFCASSVGSGRNQPQHFGDGTRLSIL.

J is TRBJ1-1 and V is TRBV6-4; D is ambiguous. There are 10 residues in the CDR3. Per germline, CDR1 MRHNA and CDR2 SNTAGT. Trimming took off 8 bases at V and 3 bases at J, with 4 bases between the two ends. The CDR3: CASEDTEAFF. The CDR3 DNA follows: TGTGCCAGCGAGGACACTGAAGCTTTCTTT.

This clonotype turned up a few times. The V call is TRBV25-1, the J call TRBJ1-2, with D possibly being TRBD1 (6 bases). Trimming cost V 6 bases and J 5 bases, with 19 bases left between them. Germline V gene data show CDR1 as MGHDK and CDR2 as SYGVNS. The CDR3 runs to 15 residues. The CDR3 DNA is TGTGCCAGCAGCGCGATCAATACAGGGTTTTATGGCTACACCTTC. Protein product: CASSAINTGFYGYTF.

V usage is TRBV7-9 and J usage is TRBJ2-5; D possibly uses TRBD1 or TRBD2 (5 bases each). The CDR3 is 14 amino acids. Germline CDR1 and CDR2: SEHNR and FQNEAQ (reference sequence). With 4 bases removed from V and 5 bases from J, the gap between germline ends came to 14 bases. CDR3 nucleotide sequence: TGTGCCAGCAGCTCAAGGGGAGATGACGAGACCCAGTACTTC. It yields the protein CASSSRGDDETQYF.

This clonotype has at least ten counts. V is TRBV6-6 and J is TRBJ2-3, with D possibly being TRBD2 (6 bases). V was shortened by 7 bases and J by 1 base, with 12 bases between the two germline ends. The CDR3 is 14 amino acids. Germline V gene sequence: CDR1 MNHNY, CDR2 SVGAGI (reference sequence). The CDR3 bases are TGTGCCAGCAAGGCGGGGCGGGGCACAGATACGCAGTATTTT. This sequence encodes CASKAGRGTDTQYF.

Only a few counts were recorded for this clonotype. This chain links TRBV24-1 with TRBJ2-5; weak D call: TRBD2 (7 bases). V was pared by 4 bases and J by 2 bases, with 13 bases between. The CDR3 runs 15 residues. Germline CDR1 KGHDR, CDR2 SFDVKD. As DNA, the CDR3 is TGTGCCACCAGTGAAGGGGGAGGGCCTCAAGAGACCCAGTACTTC. Its translation: CATSEGGGPQETQYF.

The table lists this clonotype with a few counts. This sequence joins TRBV7-3 and TRBJ2-1; D is uncertain. CDR1 is SGHTA, CDR2 FQGTGA, per germline. The CDR3 loop spans 15 amino acids. The V end lost 5 bases, the J end lost 4 bases, and 15 bases lay between the germline ends. This CDR3 is CASSLDHKFYNEQFF. The CDR3 coding sequence is TGTGCCAGCAGCCTAGACCACAAATTTTACAATGAGCAGTTCTTC.

This clonotype was seen only a few times. This sequence joins TRBV28 and TRBJ2-7; no definite D call. Per the germline V gene, CDR1 is MDHEN and CDR2 is SYDVKM. CDR3 length: 14 amino acids. V was trimmed by 5 bases and J by 4 bases, leaving 15 bases between them. The DNA for the CDR3 is TGTGCCAGCAGTCCCCTCGGCAGCCAATACGAGCAGTACTTC. The encoded protein is CASSPLGSQYEQYF.

This clonotype was seen a handful of times. This rearrangement joins TRBV19 to TRBJ2-1; D perhaps matches TRBD2 (6 bases). CDR1 is LNHDA, CDR2 SQIVND, per germline (reference sequence). This CDR3 contains 15 residues. V gave up 0 bases and J gave up 9 bases, with 15 bases separating them. CDR3 nucleotide sequence: TGTGCCAGTAGTATAGATCTAGCGACCCCGCGTGAGCAGTTCTTC. This translates into CASSIDLATPREQFF.

The chain links TRBV7-2 to TRBJ1-2, with 11 bases identical to TRBD1. The CDR3 extends over 15 amino acids. Germline trimming cut 1 base from V and 10 bases from J; bases unmatched to any gene: 8. CDR1 is SGHTA and CDR2 is FQGNSA in the germline V gene. This chain's CDR3 is CASSLGLDRGRSYTF. In DNA form, the CDR3 reads TGTGCCAGCAGCTTAGGGCTGGACAGGGGGCGATCCTACACCTTC.

The chain uses TRBV29-1 and TRBJ1-2; a weak D match, TRBD1 (5 bases). This CDR3 has 14 residues. The V and J ends lost 2 bases and 7 bases respectively, with 17 bases between them. The germline CDR1 and CDR2 sequences are SQVTM and ANQGSEA. The CDR3 DNA sequence: TGCAGCGTTGAATCCGGGACCCTGGAGGGTGGCTACACCTTC. This gives the protein CSVESGTLEGGYTF.